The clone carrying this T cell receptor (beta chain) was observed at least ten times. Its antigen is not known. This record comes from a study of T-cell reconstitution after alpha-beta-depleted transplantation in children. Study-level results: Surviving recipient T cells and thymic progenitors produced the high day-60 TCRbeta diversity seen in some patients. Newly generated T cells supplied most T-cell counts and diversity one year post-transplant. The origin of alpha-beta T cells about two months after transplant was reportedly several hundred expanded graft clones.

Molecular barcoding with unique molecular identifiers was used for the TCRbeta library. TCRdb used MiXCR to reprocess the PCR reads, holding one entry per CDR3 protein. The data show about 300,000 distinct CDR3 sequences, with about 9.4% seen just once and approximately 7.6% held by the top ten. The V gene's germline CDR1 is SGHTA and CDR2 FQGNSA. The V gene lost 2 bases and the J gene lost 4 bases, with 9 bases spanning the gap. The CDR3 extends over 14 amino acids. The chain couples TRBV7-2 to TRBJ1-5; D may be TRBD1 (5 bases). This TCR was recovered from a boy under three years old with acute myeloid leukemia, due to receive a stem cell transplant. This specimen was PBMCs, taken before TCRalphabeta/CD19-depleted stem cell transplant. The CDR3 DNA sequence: TGTGCCAGCAGCTTAAAGGCAGGGAATCAGCCCCAGCATTTT. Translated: CASSLKAGNQPQHF.